This T cell receptor (beta chain) appears in the sequencing data of a study of blood T cell repertoires in COVID-19. On the study more broadly: Acute and convalescent COVID-19 samples came from the United States, Italy and Spain. PBMCs, B-cell-depleted T cells, or T cells provided the cDNA or gDNA that made up the material.

Original handling: Reference gene primer amplification yielded estimated nucleated cell counts. The table came from immunoSEQ multiplex PCR; TCRdb's copy has only in-frame clones and leaves some out. Clone size and the V and J calls come from that table; the DNA yielded D and trimming. The sample records 80,000 to 95,000 clones, approximately 79% being singletons. The CDR3 length is 12 residues. V was trimmed by 2 bases and J by 0 bases, leaving 3 bases between them. In germline, CDR1 is SGHRS, CDR2 YFSETQ. This chain uses TRBV5-1 with TRBJ2-7; D gene unclear. The source material was peripheral blood. This TCR derives from a woman aged 80 or older with active or convalescent COVID-19. The CDR3 loop reads CASSFSSYEQYF. The CDR3 DNA reads as TGCGCCAGCAGCTTTAGCTCCTACGAGCAGTACTTC. The variable domain in full, with the rest retrieved from reference TRBV5-1 and TRBJ2-7, is KAGVTQTPRYLIKTRGQQVTLSCSPISGHRSVSWYQQTPGQGLQFLFEYFSETQRNKGNFPGRFSGRQFSNSRSEMNVSTLELGDSALYLCASSFSSYEQYFGPGTRLTVT.